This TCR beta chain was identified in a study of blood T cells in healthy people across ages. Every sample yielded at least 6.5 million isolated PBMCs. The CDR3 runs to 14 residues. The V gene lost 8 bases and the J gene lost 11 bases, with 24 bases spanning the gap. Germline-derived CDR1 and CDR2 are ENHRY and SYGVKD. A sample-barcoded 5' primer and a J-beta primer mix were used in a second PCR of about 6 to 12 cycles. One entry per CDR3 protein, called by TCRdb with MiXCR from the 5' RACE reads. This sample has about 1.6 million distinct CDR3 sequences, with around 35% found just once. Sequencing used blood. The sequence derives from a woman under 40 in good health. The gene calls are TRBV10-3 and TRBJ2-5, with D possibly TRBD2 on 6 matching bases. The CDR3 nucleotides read TGTGCCATCGATCCGGGGGTGAGTTCAAATGAGCAGTACTTC. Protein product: CAIDPGVSSNEQYF.